This T cell receptor (beta chain) was documented in a study of cytomegalovirus exposure and HLA in healthy donors. Study results and caveats: The dataset shows that most TCR sequences were rare, while some public TCRs occurred in many donors. The authors listed 150 to 200 TCR beta chains as cytomegalovirus-associated.

Germline lookup yields CDR1 SNHLY and CDR2 FYNNEI. The CDR3 extends over 17 amino acids. Trimming pared 10 bases from V and 3 bases from J, leaving 25 bases between. This clone was counted only a few times. Its antigen is unidentified. The validation cohort, a group of 100 to 150 subjects, included the donors and was separate from the roughly 700-subject first cohort. Data came from immunoSEQ multiplex PCR; TCRdb stores just in-frame clones and leaves some out. This table has 150,000 to 200,000 clones, roughly 90% appearing once. The source material was PBMCs. The TCR originated in a woman between 18 and 29 years old in good health and CMV-seronegative. This chain links TRBV2 with TRBJ1-3, with D possibly TRBD1 on 5 matching bases. The CDR3 here is CATRSGADRRVGNTIYF. CDR3 coding DNA: TGTGCCACCAGAAGCGGGGCTGACAGACGTGTTGGAAACACCATATATTTT.